The 25 T cell receptor beta chains below come from one sample, sequenced in a study of T-cell reconstitution after alpha-beta-depleted transplantation in children. The TCRbeta library incorporated unique molecular identifiers. In TCRdb, the PCR reads were re-called with MiXCR into one record per CDR3 protein. The data contain about 980,000 distinct CDR3 sequences, roughly 29% of them singletons. Source: PBMCs, mostly from graft donor cells, taken 360 days after TCRalphabeta/CD19-depleted stem cell transplant. The receptors come from a boy in the first two years of life who had a stem cell transplant for SCID, so the T cells may come from the graft donor.

This clonotype turned up a few times. This rearrangement joins TRBV7-9 to TRBJ1-2; TRBD1 might be the D (5 bases). The CDR3 has 14 residues. V was trimmed by 3 bases and J by 8 bases, leaving 16 bases between them. Germline loops: CDR1 SEHNR, CDR2 FQNEAQ (reference sequence). CDR3: CASSLETGLYGYTF. The CDR3 bases are TGTGCCAGCAGCTTGGAGACGGGGCTTTACGGCTACACCTTC.

This clonotype was observed a handful of times. This rearrangement joins TRBV5-1 to TRBJ2-3; 13 bases align to TRBD2. The CDR3 extends over 18 amino acids. Germline loops: CDR1 SGHRS, CDR2 YFSETQ. V gave up 4 bases and J gave up 1 base; unmatched junction bases: 9. The chain's CDR3 is CASSTLGLAGSGTDTQYF. For the CDR3, the DNA is TGCGCCAGCAGCACCTTGGGACTAGCGGGGTCTGGCACAGATACGCAGTATTTT.

The V and J genes are TRBV6-5 and TRBJ2-1; D gene ambiguous. This CDR3 contains 14 residues. Trimming took off 4 bases at V and 2 bases at J, with 9 bases between the two ends. CDR1 and CDR2 from the germline V gene are MNHEY and SVGAGI. CDR3 residues: CASSWTSTYNEQFF. The CDR3 region has the DNA TGTGCCAGCAGTTGGACGTCTACCTACAATGAGCAGTTCTTC.

The table lists this clonotype with a few counts. This rearrangement joins TRBV5-1 to TRBJ2-5; no reliable D call. This CDR3 has 14 amino acids. The V and J ends lost 1 base and 1 base respectively, with 8 bases between them. The V gene's germline CDR1 is SGHRS and CDR2 YFSETQ. The CDR3 sequence is CASSLTSSQETQYF. The CDR3 DNA sequence: TGCGCCAGCAGCTTGACTTCAAGCCAAGAGACCCAGTACTTC.

This clonotype was observed a few times. The chain employs TRBV10-1 and TRBJ1-6; no clear D. The CDR3 sequence is 14 residues long. Germline V gene sequence: CDR1 WNHNN, CDR2 SYGVQD (reference sequence). Deletions cut 3 bases from V and 9 bases from J, with 12 bases between. The CDR3 bases are TGCGCCAGCAGTGACGGGATAGCGGGTTCACCCCTCCACTTT. It translates to CASSDGIAGSPLHF.

A few counts support this clonotype. This sequence joins TRBV9 and TRBJ1-6, with 8 nucleotides matching TRBD1. Germline-derived CDR1 and CDR2 are SGDLS and YYNGEE. The junction had 8 bases not matched to a gene; V was cut back by 3 bases and J by 9 bases. This CDR3 contains 15 residues. The CDR3 sequence: CASSADRGRVSPLHF. The CDR3 DNA is TGTGCCAGCAGCGCTGACAGGGGAAGGGTTTCACCCCTCCACTTT.

The chain employs TRBV10-3 and TRBJ2-3; D may be TRBD1 (5 bases). The CDR3 consists of 13 residues. The V end lost 11 bases, the J end lost 8 bases, and 20 bases lay between the germline ends. The germline gives CDR1 ENHRY, CDR2 SYGVKD. This chain's CDR3 is CAATQGASGTQYF. CDR3 coding DNA: TGTGCCGCAACCCAAGGGGCTAGTGGTACGCAGTATTTT.

In its sample, this clonotype was seen a few times. V usage is TRBV6-5 and J usage is TRBJ2-2; D is perhaps TRBD2 (6 bases). The CDR3 is made up of 15 amino acids. V was trimmed by 2 bases and J by 4 bases, leaving 11 bases between them. Germline CDR1 and CDR2: MNHEY and SVGAGI. DNA of the CDR3: TGTGCCAGCAGTTACGAGGCGGGGAGCACCGGGGAGCTGTTTTTT. Translation: CASSYEAGSTGELFF.

The chain is built from TRBV12-3 or TRBV12-4 and TRBJ1-6; D is undetermined. The length of the CDR3 is 14 residues. V lost 7 bases and J lost 7, with 14 bases in between. The CDR3 here is CASTTTGWNSPLHF. CDR3 in DNA: TGTGCCAGCACCACCACGGGGTGGAATTCACCCCTCCACTTT.

The chain combines TRBV12-3 or TRBV12-4 with TRBJ1-5; tentative D call: TRBD1 (6 bases). Trimming took off 6 bases at V and 0 bases at J, with 18 bases between the two ends. The CDR3 contains 17 residues. CDR3 sequence (DNA): TGTGCCAGCAGCTGGAAGGGGAGGGGGTATAGCAATCAGCCCCAGCATTTT. Protein product: CASSWKGRGYSNQPQHF.

The chain employs TRBV12-3 or TRBV12-4 and TRBJ1-5, with a possible D match to TRBD1 (5 bases). This CDR3 is 15 amino acids long. V lost 3 bases and J 4 bases, leaving 13 bases between the germline ends. The CDR3 loop is CASSLAAGPNQPQHF. The CDR3 DNA is TGTGCCAGCAGTTTGGCGGCGGGACCTAATCAGCCCCAGCATTTT.

This clonotype was detected a few times. This chain connects TRBV15 to TRBJ1-5; D unclear. This CDR3 has 18 residues. V lost 1 base, J lost 0 bases, and 16 bases lay in between. In germline, CDR1 is LNHNV, CDR2 YYDKDF (reference sequence). CDR3 in amino acids: CATSRVGVTASSNQPQHF. The CDR3 DNA reads as TGTGCCACCAGCAGAGTCGGAGTTACAGCCTCTAGCAATCAGCCCCAGCATTTT.

The chain couples TRBV5-1 to TRBJ2-7; the D gene could be TRBD1 or TRBD2 (5 bases each). Trimming shortened V by 0 bases and J by 3 bases, and 16 bases separated the two germline ends. Germline V gene data show CDR1 as SGHRS and CDR2 as YFSETQ. The CDR3 has 16 residues. The CDR3 DNA is TGCGCCAGCAGCTTGGCGGGGACGGAGAGATTCTACGAGCAGTACTTC. Translation gives CASSLAGTERFYEQYF.

The chain has TRBV6-2 or TRBV6-3 and TRBJ1-1; D is perhaps TRBD1 (5 bases). This CDR3 contains 12 residues. V gave up 5 bases and J gave up 5 bases, with 9 bases separating them. Germline V gives CDR1 MNHEY, CDR2 SVGEGT. The CDR3 spells CASSKGRTEAFF. Here the CDR3 DNA reads TGTGCCAGCAGTAAGGGGAGGACTGAAGCTTTCTTT.

This clonotype was counted a few times. The chain couples TRBV12-5 to TRBJ1-2; tentative D call: TRBD1 (6 bases). Per germline, CDR1 LGHNT and CDR2 FRNRAP. The CDR3 has 14 amino acids. V dropped 5 bases and J dropped 5 bases, with 15 bases sitting between them. The CDR3 here is CASGPSGQLYGYTF. Here the CDR3 DNA reads TGTGCTAGTGGTCCCTCAGGACAGCTATATGGCTACACCTTC.

The rearrangement joins TRBV2 to TRBJ2-5; TRBD2 matches at 7 bases. J lost 3 bases, V lost 2 bases, and 6 bases had no gene match. This CDR3 has 15 amino acids. Germline V CDR1 and CDR2: SNHLY, FYNNEI. CDR3 sequence (DNA): TGTGCCAGCAGTGAACGTGGAGCGGGAAAAGAGACCCAGTACTTC. This translates into CASSERGAGKETQYF.

The V gene is TRBV29-1, the J gene TRBJ2-1; no firm D call. Per the germline V gene, CDR1 is SQVTM and CDR2 is ANQGSEA. The ends were cut back, 0 bases at V and 0 bases at J, with 9 bases in the middle. The CDR3 has 15 amino acids. CDR3 protein: CSVEDPQSSYNEQFF. CDR3 DNA: TGCAGCGTTGAAGACCCACAGAGCTCCTACAATGAGCAGTTCTTC.

The V call is TRBV5-5, the J call TRBJ2-7; the D gene is possibly TRBD1 (7 bases). Trimming took off 6 bases at V and 0 bases at J, with 13 bases between the two ends. From germline, CDR1 is SGHKS and CDR2 YYEKEE (reference sequence). The CDR3 contains 14 residues. The CDR3 nucleotides read TGTGCCAGCACAGACAGGGACTTCTCCTACGAGCAGTACTTC. This translates into CASTDRDFSYEQYF.

The chain has TRBV5-4 and TRBJ2-1, with 9 positions matching TRBD2. CDR1 SGHNT and CDR2 YYREEE come from the germline V gene (reference sequence). The CDR3 sequence is 16 residues long. V was pared by 0 bases and J by 8 bases, with 9 bases of the junction left unmatched. The CDR3 sequence: CASSLAGAGGGDEQFF. The CDR3 DNA is TGTGCCAGCAGCTTGGCCGGAGCGGGGGGCGGGGATGAGCAGTTCTTC.

This chain links TRBV5-1 with TRBJ1-1; D perhaps matches TRBD1 (6 bases). V was trimmed by 0 bases and J by 5 bases, leaving 11 bases between them. Germline values: CDR1 SGHRS, CDR2 YFSETQ. This CDR3 is 14 amino acids long. The CDR3 DNA reads TGCGCCAGCAGCTTGGACAGGGTTGAGACTGAAGCTTTCTTT. Amino acid sequence: CASSLDRVETEAFF.

The chain has TRBV29-1 and TRBJ2-3; 11 bases are a match to TRBD1. CDR1 and CDR2 from the germline V gene are SQVTM and ANQGSEA. This CDR3 has 18 residues. Trimming removed 3 bases from V and 3 bases from J; junction bases left unmatched: 14. The DNA of the CDR3 is TGCAGCGTTGAGGGGCCCCCTTTGGGACAGGGGGTTACAGATACGCAGTATTTT. The encoded protein is CSVEGPPLGQGVTDTQYF.

The chain combines TRBV6-1 with TRBJ2-2; the D gene is possibly TRBD1 (5 bases). Germline values: CDR1 MNHNS, CDR2 SASEGT. CDR3 length equals 15 residues. The V end was cut by 6 bases, the J end by 7 bases, with 18 bases between. Here the CDR3 DNA reads TGTGCCAGCAGCTCTACACAGGCGCGCCGCGGGGAGCTGTTTTTT. It yields the protein CASSSTQARRGELFF.

V usage is TRBV11-2 and J usage is TRBJ2-1; perhaps TRBD2 as D (6 bases). The CDR3 extends over 20 amino acids. Germline V CDR1 and CDR2: SGHAT, FQNNGV. Trimming removed 1 base from V and 2 bases from J, with 24 bases in between. CDR3 DNA: TGTGCCAGCAGCTTAGGGTGGGACTCGGGGCCCAAGCGGCCCTACAATGAGCAGTTCTTC. It specifies CASSLGWDSGPKRPYNEQFF.

This chain uses TRBV12-3 or TRBV12-4 with TRBJ1-5, with D possibly TRBD1 on 5 matching bases. This CDR3 spans 15 amino acids. Trimming removed 3 bases at V and 0 bases at J, with 9 bases between. The CDR3 is CASSFGAASNQPQHF. For the CDR3, the DNA is TGTGCCAGCAGTTTTGGGGCGGCTAGCAATCAGCCCCAGCATTTT.

The CDR3 DNA follows: TGCGCCAGCAGCTTACGACAGGGGGCGAACACTGAAGCTTTCTTT. This translates into CASSLRQGANTEAFF. V usage is TRBV5-1 and J usage is TRBJ1-1; 10 bases are a match to TRBD1. V was pared by 2 bases and J by 1 base, with 2 bases of the junction left unmatched. The length of the CDR3 is 15 residues. The germline V gene encodes CDR1 SGHRS and CDR2 YFSETQ.